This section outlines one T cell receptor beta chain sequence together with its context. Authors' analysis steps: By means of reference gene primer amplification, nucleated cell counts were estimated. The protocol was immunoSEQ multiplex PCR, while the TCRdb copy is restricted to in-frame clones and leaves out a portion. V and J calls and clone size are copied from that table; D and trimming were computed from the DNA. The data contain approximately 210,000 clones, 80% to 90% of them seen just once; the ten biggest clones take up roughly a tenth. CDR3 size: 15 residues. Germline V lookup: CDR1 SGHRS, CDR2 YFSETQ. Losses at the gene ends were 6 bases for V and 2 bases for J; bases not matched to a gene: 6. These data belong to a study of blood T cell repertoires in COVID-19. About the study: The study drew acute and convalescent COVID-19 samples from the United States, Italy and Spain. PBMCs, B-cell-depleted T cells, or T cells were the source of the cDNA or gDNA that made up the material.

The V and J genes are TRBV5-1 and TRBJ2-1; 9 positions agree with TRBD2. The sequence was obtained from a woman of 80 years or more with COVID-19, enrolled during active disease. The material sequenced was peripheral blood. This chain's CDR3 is CASTTAGGPYNEQFF. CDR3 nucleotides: TGCGCCAGCACAACGGCGGGGGGGCCCTACAATGAGCAGTTCTTC.